Here is one T cell receptor (beta chain) with its context. The antigen is unknown. Combining a sample-barcoded 5' primer with a J-beta primer mix, a second PCR ran for roughly 7 to 11 cycles. TCRdb re-derived calls from the 5' RACE reads in MiXCR, one entry per CDR3 protein. The repertoire includes some 850,000 distinct CDR3 sequences, around 25% of them detected once, and around 2.9% sits in the top ten. The data originate from a study of blood T cells in healthy people across ages. Study-level information: In model experiments, template switching was able to capture about one barcoded beta molecule for every two T cells that were present. Notes on the study in general: Bulk PBMC profiling left naive and antigen-experienced comparisons inconclusive.

The CDR3 extends over 15 amino acids. The ends were cut back, 9 bases at V and 0 bases at J, with 15 bases in the middle. These data are also associated with another study on T cells of mothers and their children.

The receptor was derived from a boy between 10 and 17 years old in good health. The chain recombines TRBV12-3 or TRBV12-4 with TRBJ2-1; a possible D gene is TRBD2 (7 bases). Sequencing used blood. The CDR3 nucleotides are TGTGCCAGTAAGGGGGGGGAGAGCTCCTACAATGAGCAGTTCTTC. This sequence encodes CASKGGESSYNEQFF.